This passage covers 26 T cell receptor beta chains from one sample sequenced in a study of metastatic and nonmetastatic thyroid tumors. No treatment of any kind had been given to any patient before thyroid surgery. TCRdb re-clonotyped the PCR reads via MiXCR. Among approximately 16,000 clones listed, about 32% were seen once. Material: tumor tissue. The receptor source for this set is a male donor with papillary thyroid cancer or a benign thyroid nodule (not recorded which). Some clones in this sample may be carry-over from other donors' samples.

Comment on this clone: Germline and junction disagree at one end, which may indicate a read error. This chain connects TRBV11-2 to TRBJ2-7, with 9 bases aligning to TRBD2. The CDR3 runs 14 residues. CDR1 is SGHAT, CDR2 FQNNGV, per germline. The CDR3 DNA reads as TGTGCCAGGAGCCTTAGCGGGGGATCTTACGAGCAGATCTTC. The encoded protein is CARSLSGGSYEQIF.

This clone was observed at least ten times. This sequence joins TRBV20-1 and TRBJ1-2; the D gene is possibly TRBD1 (5 bases). Trimming removed 0 bases at V and 8 bases at J, with 22 bases between. There are 16 residues in the CDR3. From germline, CDR1 is DFQATT and CDR2 SNEGSKA (reference sequence). The chain's CDR3 is CSARDLGVLKREGYTF. DNA for the CDR3: TGCAGTGCTAGAGATCTGGGGGTATTAAAACGGGAGGGCTACACCTTC.

This clone occurred many times. The rearrangement joins TRBV7-9 to TRBJ2-5; D is uncertain. The germline V gene encodes CDR1 SEHNR and CDR2 FQNEAQ (reference sequence). V was pared by 3 bases and J by 5 bases, with 7 bases between. The CDR3 covers 12 residues. The CDR3 reads CASSFGRETQYF. The CDR3 region has the DNA TGTGCCAGCAGCTTTGGGCGGGAGACCCAGTACTTC.

This clone is judged medium-sized. The chain couples TRBV24-1 to TRBJ2-3; 15 positions match TRBD2. After removal of 3 bases from V and 5 bases from J, the junction contained 8 bases not matched to a gene. The length of the CDR3 is 18 residues. Germline CDR1 and CDR2: KGHDR and SFDVKD. CDR3 region: CATSDTGLAGGRGDTQYF. CDR3 bases: TGTGCCACCAGTGATACGGGACTAGCGGGGGGCCGGGGAGATACGCAGTATTTT.

The chain couples TRBV30 to TRBJ2-7, with 9 bases that match TRBD1. Germline V CDR1 and CDR2: GTSNPN, SVGIG (reference sequence). Trimming removed 3 bases from V and 2 bases from J; junction bases left unmatched: 5. The CDR3 extends over 14 amino acids. The CDR3 is CAWRGDRATYEQYF. DNA for the CDR3: TGTGCCTGGAGGGGGGACAGGGCCACCTACGAGCAGTACTTC.

This clone is classed as medium-sized. This chain's CDR3 is CASRAGHYEQYF. DNA for the CDR3: TGTGCCAGCAGGGCCGGACACTACGAGCAGTACTTC. The chain combines TRBV12-3 or TRBV12-4 with TRBJ2-7; perhaps TRBD1 as D (5 bases). V gave up 6 bases and J gave up 3 bases, with 9 bases separating them. The CDR3 totals 12 residues.

The V call is TRBV7-6, the J call TRBJ2-2; 9 bases match TRBD2. The CDR3 runs 16 residues. Germline CDR1 is SGHVS and CDR2 is FNYEAQ. With 5 bases clipped from V and 1 base from J, the junction kept 5 bases outside the gene matches. The CDR3, as DNA: TGTGCCAGCAGCAAGGGACTAGCCCTGAACACCGGGGAGCTGTTTTTT. The encoded protein is CASSKGLALNTGELFF. The full variable domain, with the rest looked up from reference TRBV7-6 and TRBJ2-2, is GAGVSQSPRYKVTKRGQDVALRCDPISGHVSLYWYRQALGQGPEFLTYFNYEAQQDKSGLPNDRFSAERPEGSISTLTIQRTEQRDSAMYRCASSKGLALNTGELFFGEGSRLTVL.

This chain links TRBV19 with TRBJ2-6; D is undetermined. The germline V and J ends were trimmed by 6 bases and 4 bases, with 13 bases remaining between them. The V gene's germline CDR1 is LNHDA and CDR2 SQIVND (reference sequence). The CDR3 spans 15 residues. CDR3 coding DNA: TGTGCCAGTAGCCTACCCTCTTCCGGGGCCAACGTCCTGACTTTC. As protein: CASSLPSSGANVLTF.

In DNA form, the CDR3 reads TGTGCCACCCGACGAGACGGATTGAACACTGAAGCTTTCTTT. It translates to CATRRDGLNTEAFF. This chain uses TRBV6-2 or TRBV6-3 with TRBJ1-1; D is unclear. The CDR3 covers 14 residues. Trimming pared 10 bases from V and 0 bases from J, leaving 15 bases between. In germline, CDR1 is MNHEY, CDR2 SVGEGT.

This chain connects TRBV7-3 to TRBJ2-1; no clear D gene. The CDR3 sequence is 13 residues long. Trimming stripped 0 bases from V and 4 bases from J, with 4 bases between. The germline V gene encodes CDR1 SGHTA and CDR2 FQGTGA. CDR3 region: CASSLTGYNEQFF. In DNA form, the CDR3 reads TGTGCCAGCAGCTTAACAGGTTACAATGAGCAGTTCTTC.

This clone appeared many times. The rearrangement uses TRBV11-2 and TRBJ2-1; 10 bases agree with TRBD2. The V gene end was trimmed by 3 bases and the J gene end by 8 bases; junction bases not matched to a gene: 7. Germline CDR1 reads SGHAT; CDR2 reads FQNNGV. The CDR3 loop spans 15 amino acids. The CDR3 nucleotides read TGTGCCAGCAGCTTCCAGCGGGGGGGCTTAGATGAGCAGTTCTTC. It codes for CASSFQRGGLDEQFF.

A few counts support this clone. The chain combines TRBV19 with TRBJ1-5; 8 bases are a match to TRBD1. The CDR3 is 15 residues long. Germline loops: CDR1 LNHDA, CDR2 SQIVND (reference sequence). With 4 bases clipped from V and 5 bases from J, the junction kept 7 bases outside the gene matches. The CDR3 is CASSRTGTGHQPQHF. CDR3 in DNA: TGTGCCAGTAGTAGGACCGGGACAGGTCATCAGCCCCAGCATTTT.

The J gene is TRBJ2-3, the V gene TRBV10-3; TRBD2 might be the D (5 bases). Germline lookup yields CDR1 ENHRY and CDR2 SYGVKD. The CDR3 has 14 amino acids. Trimming shortened V by 6 bases and J by 3 bases, and 13 bases separated the two germline ends. CDR3 loop: CAIRGITGTDTQYF. CDR3 sequence (DNA): TGTGCCATCAGGGGGATTACGGGGACAGATACGCAGTATTTT.

This clone showed up many times. The chain joins TRBV24-1 to TRBJ2-3; no reliable D call. This CDR3 region has 15 residues. V gave up 4 bases and J gave up 1 base, with 11 bases separating them. The germline V gene encodes CDR1 KGHDR and CDR2 SFDVKD. The CDR3 reads CATSEPRGGTDTQYF. CDR3 nucleotide sequence: TGTGCCACCAGTGAACCCCGCGGAGGCACAGATACGCAGTATTTT.

The J gene is TRBJ2-7, the V gene TRBV20-1; 10 bases agree with TRBD2. V trimming: 6 bases; J trimming: 2 bases; junction bases outside the gene matches: 4. Germline assignment: CDR1 DFQATT and CDR2 SNEGSKA (reference sequence). This CDR3 comprises 13 residues. As DNA, the CDR3 is TGCAGTGCAATAGCGGGAGGCACCTACGAGCAGTACGTC. Amino acid sequence: CSAIAGGTYEQYV.

This clone was observed a handful of times. The V gene is TRBV19, the J gene TRBJ2-7, with D unresolved. The CDR3 totals 13 residues. Germline assignment: CDR1 LNHDA and CDR2 SQIVND (reference sequence). The germline V and J ends were trimmed by 1 base and 6 bases, with 10 bases remaining between them. DNA of the CDR3: TGTGCCAGTAGTATAGTTATTTCGGGCGAGCAGTACTTC. Its translation is CASSIVISGEQYF.

Remarks on this clone: No conserved phenylalanine or tryptophan ends this CDR3, so it is likely a read error. The DNA is omitted, as the CDR3 cannot be located on it reliably, and the CDR3 follows TCRdb's listing. J is TRBJ1-6 and V is TRBV3-1. The CDR3 totals 14 residues, both ends included. The germline V gene encodes CDR1 LGHDT and CDR2 YNNKEL (reference sequence). The CDR3 here is CASSRLNRNAPVHL.

This clone has just one count. The chain carries TRBV2 and TRBJ2-7; D gene uncertain. CDR1 and CDR2 from the germline V gene are SNHLY and FYNNEI. This CDR3 spans 11 amino acids. The CDR3 loop reads CGSSQSDEQFV. CDR3 nucleotide sequence: TGTGGCAGCAGTCAAAGCGACGAGCAGTTCGTC.

As concerns this clone: At one end the junction does not follow the germline gene, possibly because of a read error. The chain recombines TRBV11-2 with TRBJ1-2, with 7 bases aligning to TRBD1. CDR1 and CDR2 from the germline V gene are SGHAT and FQNNGV. The CDR3 is 16 residues long. This CDR3 reads CDCSPHPPGQTYCYTF. The CDR3 region has the DNA TGTGACTGCAGCCCTCACCCCCCGGGACAGACCTATTGCTACACCTTC.

This clone appeared a few times. The chain has TRBV6-1 and TRBJ2-2; possibly TRBD1 for D (7 bases). CDR1 and CDR2 from the germline V gene are MNHNS and SASEGT. There are 14 residues in the CDR3. The V end lost 8 bases, the J end lost 4 bases, and 14 bases lay between the germline ends. The DNA for the CDR3 is TGTGCCAGCCGGAGACAGGGAGGCACCGGGGAGCTGTTTTTT. Translating gives CASRRQGGTGELFF.

At least ten counts were recorded for this clone. The chain has TRBV19 and TRBJ2-7; 7 nucleotides match TRBD1. The CDR3 is made up of 15 amino acids. Germline V lookup: CDR1 LNHDA, CDR2 SQIVND (reference sequence). With V trimmed by 8 bases and J by 0 bases, 10 bases remained unmatched. For the CDR3, the DNA is TGTGCCAGTTCAAGGGGACAGCCTAGCTCCTACGAGCAGTACTTC. Translation: CASSRGQPSSYEQYF.

There are many counts of this clone. V and J are TRBV3-1 and TRBJ1-4; TRBD1 might be the D (5 bases). CDR3 length equals 16 residues. Germline V gene lookup returns CDR1 LGHDT and CDR2 YNNKEL (reference sequence). Deletions cut 4 bases from V and 5 bases from J, with 17 bases between. CDR3 in DNA: TGTGCCAGCAGCCGGGACCCATCCTATAACAATGAAAAACTGTTTTTT. The encoded protein is CASSRDPSYNNEKLFF.

The V and J genes are TRBV5-1 and TRBJ1-2; TRBD1 matches at 11 bases. Trimming removed 0 bases from V and 7 bases from J; junction bases left unmatched: 8. From germline, CDR1 is SGHRS and CDR2 YFSETQ. The length of the CDR3 is 16 residues. The CDR3 sequence: CASSLGPGQGASGYTF. CDR3 bases: TGCGCCAGCAGCTTGGGACCTGGACAGGGGGCAAGTGGCTACACCTTC.

In its sample, this clone was seen many times. This chain joins TRBV5-5 and TRBJ1-5; D is uncertain. V lost 2 bases and J 4 bases, leaving 10 bases between the germline ends. The CDR3 has 14 residues. Germline values: CDR1 SGHKS, CDR2 YYEKEE (reference sequence). The CDR3 DNA reads as TGTGCCAGCAGCTTCGATGTATTAAATCAGCCCCAGCATTTT. It codes for CASSFDVLNQPQHF.

This clone was seen at least ten times. A much larger clone lies one base from this, so it may be a read error. V usage is TRBV9 and J usage is TRBJ1-3; TRBD1 aligns across 9 bases. Germline V gene data show CDR1 as SGDLS and CDR2 as YYNGEE. The CDR3 spans 15 residues. CDR3 coding DNA: TGTGCCAGCAGCGGGGGACAGGGCTCTGGAAACACCGTATATTTT. Amino acid sequence: CASSGGQGSGNTVYF.

The chain combines TRBV15 with TRBJ2-5; 7 bases line up with TRBD2. Germline loops: CDR1 LNHNV, CDR2 YYDKDF (reference sequence). V shed 6 bases and J 4 bases; nucleotides not matched to a gene: 5. The CDR3 loop spans 13 amino acids. This CDR3 is CATSIIAGETQYF. The CDR3 DNA sequence: TGTGCCACCAGTATAATAGCGGGAGAGACCCAGTACTTC. Full variable domain (rest looked up from reference TRBV15 and TRBJ2-5): DAMVIQNPRYQVTQFGKPVTLSCSQTLNHNVMYWYQQKSSQAPKLLFHYYDKDFNNEADTPDNFQSRRPNTSFCFLDIRSPGLGDTAMYLCATSIIAGETQYFGPGTRLLVL.